In its sample, the clone carrying this T cell receptor (beta chain) was seen many times. Its specificity is unknown. This sample stems from a study of T cells in Graves' hyperthyroidism and ophthalmopathy. Study-wide context: Before treatment of any kind, peripheral blood was taken at initial diagnosis. Study results and caveats: Through a model of 13 V-J features, ophthalmopathy was separated from stable hyperthyroidism.

Amplification of TCR beta CDR3 regions used RNA as the template. The study used the HTBI primer set for a first-round RT-PCR of the TCR CDR3. TCRdb re-called the multiplex PCR reads through MiXCR, storing one row per CDR3 protein. The sample shows 500,000 to 650,000 distinct CDR3 sequences, around 15% of them seen only once. The CDR3 is 14 residues long. Germline V gives CDR1 MDHEN, CDR2 SYDVKM. Trimming removed 6 bases from V and 4 bases from J, with 12 bases in between. A patient was excluded if there was uncontrolled infection, other autoimmune disease, pregnancy or lactation. Orbital computed tomography and thyroid ultrasound, together with serum TRAb and thyroxine and clinical symptoms, were used for diagnoses.

The rearrangement joins TRBV28 to TRBJ2-2; D remains unclear. The sample taken for sequencing was blood. The source is a woman aged 45 to 65 with Graves' ophthalmopathy. In DNA form, the CDR3 reads TGTGCCAGCAGGAGCAATCCCGGCACCGGGGAGCTGTTTTTT. This codes for CASRSNPGTGELFF.